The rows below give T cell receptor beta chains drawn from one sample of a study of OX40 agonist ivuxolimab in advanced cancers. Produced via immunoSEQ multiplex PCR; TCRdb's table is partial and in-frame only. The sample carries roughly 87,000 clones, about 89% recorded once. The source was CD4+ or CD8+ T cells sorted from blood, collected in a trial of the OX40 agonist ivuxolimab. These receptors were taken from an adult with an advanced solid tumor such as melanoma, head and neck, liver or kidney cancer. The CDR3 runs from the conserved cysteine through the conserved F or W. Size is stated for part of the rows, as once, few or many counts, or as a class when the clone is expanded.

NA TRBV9 CASSVGSGLAGYGYTF
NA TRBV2 CASSSGVKTQYF
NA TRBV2 CASSDPESIMTQGYNEQFF
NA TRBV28 CASSLRLTEAFF
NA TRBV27 CASSRGPSYNEQFF
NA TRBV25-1 CASSAGGFGANVLTF
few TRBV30 CAWSYGSGQPQHF
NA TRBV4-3 CASSQDRNTEAFF
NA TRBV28 CASSLDGNQPQHF
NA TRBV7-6 CASSLSETQYF
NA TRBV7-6 CASSLGPDYGYTF
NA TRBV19 CASSGENTGELFF
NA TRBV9 CASSILGRAYDEQFF
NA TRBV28 CASSEDRGLPGGYTF
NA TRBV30 CAWSVGVPSSSETQYF
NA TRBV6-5 CASSYLRGGNTEAFF
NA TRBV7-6 CASSPSSGRINQPQHF
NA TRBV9 CASSEGAGPGNTIYF
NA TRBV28 CASSLTGTEYEQYF
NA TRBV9 CASSVGTGFGYTF
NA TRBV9 CASSLTGMGPYNEQFF
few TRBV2 CASRAETGTHNQPQHF
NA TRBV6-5 CASSYDGHTEAFF
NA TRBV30 CAWSPYFPGSPLHF
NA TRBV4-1 CASSQDIRDTNQPQHF
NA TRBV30 CAWSLGGIRSPLHF
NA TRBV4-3 CASSHRMGWGGADTQYF
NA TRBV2 CASSPRSFSGNTIYF
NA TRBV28 CASSLTRSHNEQFF
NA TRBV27 CASRELVGRNTGELFF
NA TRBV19 CASSPRDGSDTQYF
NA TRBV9 CASSGSDAGNTIYF
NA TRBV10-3 CAISVTSGSTDTQYF
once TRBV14 CASSNRSGTGISYEQYF
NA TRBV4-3 CASSQVFGVSNIQYF
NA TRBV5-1 CASSTPGTDARDTQYF
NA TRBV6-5 CASSSSGGGDAFF